This T cell receptor (beta chain) is drawn from a study of Tregs in tolerant kidney transplant recipients. Recipients received nonmyeloablative bone marrow transplants from related graft donors, with transient mixed chimerism. Thawed PBMCs were FACS-sorted into unstimulated CD4+CD25+CD127- regulatory T cells, CD4+CD25- non-regulatory cells, CD4 and CD8 cells. Notes on this clone: Antigen unknown. The CDR3 goes on 3 residues after the read ends, and that part is filled in from the germline J gene.

CDR3 length: 16 residues. The V and J ends lost 1 base and 4 bases respectively, with 11 bases between them. Germline V gene sequence: CDR1 KGHSH, CDR2 LQKENI. General study results and limits: In tolerant patients, donor-specific Tregs outgrew total Tregs, suggesting antigen-driven expansion. The most relevant donor-specific Treg TCRbeta repertoire apparently came from expansion with activated donor B cells. Validation in larger populations is needed because few patients were studied.

Profiled with immunoSEQ multiplex PCR; TCRdb holds only in-frame clones, not every one. Its clone listing holds about 23,000 clones. This sequence was found in a human patient who received a combined kidney and bone marrow transplant. Some T cells here may be from the graft donor. The chain employs TRBV18 and TRBJ1-6; D not certain. The sequenced sample was CD4+ T cells from blood (PBMCs), obtained 6 months after the transplant. The sequenced CDR3 bases are TGTGCCAGCTCACCACGGCAGGCCAATTATAATTCACCC. Encoded protein: CASSPRQANYNSP. The whole CDR3 is CASSPRQANYNSPLHF. The whole variable domain, remainder taken from reference TRBV18 and TRBJ1-6, is NAGVMQNPRHLVRRRGQEARLRCSPMKGHSHVYWYRQLPEEGLKFMVYLQKENIIDESGMPKERFSAEFPKEGPSILRIQQVVRGDSAAYFCASSPRQANYNSPLHFGNGTRLTVT.